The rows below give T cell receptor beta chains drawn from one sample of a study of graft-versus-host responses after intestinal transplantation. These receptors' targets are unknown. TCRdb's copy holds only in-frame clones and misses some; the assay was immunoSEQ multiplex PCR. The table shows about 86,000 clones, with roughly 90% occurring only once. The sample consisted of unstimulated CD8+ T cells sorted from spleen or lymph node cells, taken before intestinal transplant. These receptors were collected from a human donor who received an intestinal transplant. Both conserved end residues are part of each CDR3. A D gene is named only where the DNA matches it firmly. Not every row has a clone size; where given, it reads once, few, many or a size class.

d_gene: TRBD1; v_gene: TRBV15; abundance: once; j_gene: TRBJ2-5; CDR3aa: CATSREGTGQETQYF; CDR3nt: TGTGCCACCAGCAGAGAGGGGACAGGGCAAGAGACCCAGTACTTC
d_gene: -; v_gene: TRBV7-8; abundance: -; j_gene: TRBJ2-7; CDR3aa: CASSLAFGRDAYEQYF; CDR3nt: TGTGCCAGCAGCTTAGCCTTCGGCAGGGATGCCTACGAGCAGTACTTC
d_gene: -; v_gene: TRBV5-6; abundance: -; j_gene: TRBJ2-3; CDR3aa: CASSLAVRGRGTDTQYF; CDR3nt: TGTGCCAGCAGCTTGGCAGTCCGGGGCCGGGGGACAGATACGCAGTATTTT
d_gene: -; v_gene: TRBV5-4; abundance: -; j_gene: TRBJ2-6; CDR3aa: CASSLDGGAGANVLTF; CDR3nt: TGTGCCAGCAGCTTGGACGGAGGTGCTGGGGCCAACGTCCTGACTTTC
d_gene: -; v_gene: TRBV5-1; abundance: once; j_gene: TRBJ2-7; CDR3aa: CASSLGEGAYEQYF; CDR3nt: TGCGCCAGCAGCTTAGGGGAGGGGGCCTACGAGCAGTACTTC
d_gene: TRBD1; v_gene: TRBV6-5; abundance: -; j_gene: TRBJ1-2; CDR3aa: CASSLSGGADYGYTF; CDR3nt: TGTGCCAGCAGTTTATCAGGGGGCGCAGACTATGGCTACACCTTC
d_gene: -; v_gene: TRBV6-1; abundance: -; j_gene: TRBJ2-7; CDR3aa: CASSELNINLLEQYF; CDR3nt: TGTGCCAGCAGTGAACTGAACATCAACCTCCTCGAGCAGTACTTC
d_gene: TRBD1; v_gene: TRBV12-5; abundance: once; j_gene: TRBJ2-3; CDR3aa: CASGLARTGASTDTQYF; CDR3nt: TGTGCTAGTGGTTTGGCCAGGACAGGGGCGAGCACAGATACGCAGTATTTT
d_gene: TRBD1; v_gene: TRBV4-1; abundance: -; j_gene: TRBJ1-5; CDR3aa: CASSPGGFGQPQHF; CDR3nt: TGCGCCAGCAGCCCAGGGGGGTTCGGTCAGCCCCAGCATTTT
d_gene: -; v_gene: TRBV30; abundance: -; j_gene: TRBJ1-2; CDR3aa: CAWIGVHPHGYTF; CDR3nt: TGTGCCTGGATAGGAGTCCACCCCCATGGCTACACCTTC
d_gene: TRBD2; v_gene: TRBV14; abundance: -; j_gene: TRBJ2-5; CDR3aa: CASARGGLGMETQYF; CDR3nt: TGTGCCAGCGCCCGGGGGGGCCTCGGTATGGAGACCCAGTACTTC
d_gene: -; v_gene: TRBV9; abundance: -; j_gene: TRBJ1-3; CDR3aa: CASSVDPSSGNTIYF; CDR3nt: TGTGCCAGCAGCGTAGACCCGAGCTCTGGAAACACCATATATTTT
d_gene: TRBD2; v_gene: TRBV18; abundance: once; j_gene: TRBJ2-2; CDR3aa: CASSPDEIAGVLTGELFF; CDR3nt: TGTGCCAGCTCACCGGATGAGATAGCGGGGGTACTCACCGGGGAGCTGTTTTTT
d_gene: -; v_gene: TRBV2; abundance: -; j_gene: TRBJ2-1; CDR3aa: CASSELVLPPDNEQFF; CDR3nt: TGTGCCAGCAGTGAGTTGGTACTCCCCCCCGACAATGAGCAGTTCTTC
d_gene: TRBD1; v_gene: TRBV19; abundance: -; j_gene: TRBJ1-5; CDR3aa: CASSPPPGQGYQPQHF; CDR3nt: TGTGCCAGTAGCCCGCCCCCGGGACAGGGGTACCAGCCCCAGCATTTT
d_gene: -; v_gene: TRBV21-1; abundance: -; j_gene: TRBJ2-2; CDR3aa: CASTGTGGPRVGELFF; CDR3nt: TGTGCCAGCACCGGGACAGGGGGCCCTCGGGTCGGGGAGCTGTTTTTT
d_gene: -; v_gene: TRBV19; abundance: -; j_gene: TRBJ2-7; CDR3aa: CASGEGVNYEQYF; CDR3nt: TGTGCCAGTGGAGAAGGGGTCAACTACGAGCAGTACTTC
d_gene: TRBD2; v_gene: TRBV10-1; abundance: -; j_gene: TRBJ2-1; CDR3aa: CASSVQREINEQFF; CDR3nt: TGCGCCAGCAGTGTCCAGCGGGAGATCAATGAGCAGTTCTTC
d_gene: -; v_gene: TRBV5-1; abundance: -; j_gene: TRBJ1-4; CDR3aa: CASSLDGEKLFF; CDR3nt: TGCGCCAGCAGCTTGGACGGGGAAAAACTGTTTTTT
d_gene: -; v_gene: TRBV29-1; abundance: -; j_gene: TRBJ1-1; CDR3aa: CSVVPGGTEAFF; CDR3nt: TGCAGCGTTGTCCCCGGGGGCACTGAAGCTTTCTTT
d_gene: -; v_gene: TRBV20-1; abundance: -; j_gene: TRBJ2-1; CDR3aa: CSAPSYNEQFF; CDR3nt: TGCAGTGCTCCATCATACAATGAGCAGTTCTTC
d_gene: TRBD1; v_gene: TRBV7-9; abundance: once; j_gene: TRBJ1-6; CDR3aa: CASSPGQVTLNSPLHF; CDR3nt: TGTGCCAGCAGCCCAGGACAGGTTACCCTAAATTCACCCCTCCACTTT